This T cell receptor beta chain came from a study of control samples from healthy donors and cancer patients. As to this clone: One end of the junction does not line up with germline, which may come from a read error. The same CDR3 can be traced to other DNA sequences in this sample.

CDR1 and CDR2 (germline): MNHEY, SVGAGI. The CDR3 is made up of 15 amino acids. The repertoire was sequenced with immunoSEQ multiplex PCR; TCRdb's copy has only in-frame clones and lacks some. Of about 140,000 clones listed, roughly nine tenths are singletons. Sequencing used blood. The V gene is TRBV6-5, the J gene TRBJ2-1; 9 bases are shared with TRBD2. This clonotype originated in a woman between 25 and 40 years old in good health. The CDR3 sequence: CASDLAGEAYNEQFF. The CDR3 DNA reads TGTGCCAGCGATTTAGCGGGAGAGGCCTACAATGAGCAATTCTTC.